These 20 T cell receptor beta chains were all obtained from the same sample, sequenced in a study of metastatic and nonmetastatic thyroid tumors. Nobody among the patients had been given any treatment before thyroid surgery. From the PCR reads, TCRdb re-called clones with MiXCR. The table shows 4,000 to 6,500 clones, with roughly 24% occurring only once. The material sequenced was adjacent normal tissue. These receptors originate from a female donor with papillary thyroid cancer or a benign thyroid nodule (not recorded which). Some clones in this sample may be carry-over from other donors' samples.

This clone occurred a few times. The CDR3 does not close with the conserved phenylalanine or tryptophan, likely indicating a read error. The chain carries TRBV11-2 and TRBJ2-2, with D possibly TRBD1 on 8 matching bases. This CDR3 is 19 amino acids long. V was clipped by 5 bases and J by 1 base, with 23 bases between them. From germline, CDR1 is SGHAT and CDR2 FQNNGV. CDR3 nucleotide sequence: TGTGCCAGCAGCCCCACAGGGGGGGCCGGGACAGTGAACACCGGGGAGCTGTTTTTA. As protein: CASSPTGGAGTVNTGELFL.

J is TRBJ2-3 and V is TRBV11-1; 8 bases fit TRBD1. Germline V gene data show CDR1 as SGHAT and CDR2 as FQDESV (reference sequence). Unmatched junction bases numbered 8, after V lost 2 bases and J lost 4 bases. The CDR3 has 16 amino acids. CDR3 in amino acids: CASSLTGTGLADTQYF. Here the CDR3 DNA reads TGTGCCAGCAGCTTAACCGGGACAGGTCTCGCAGATACGCAGTATTTT.

The chain combines TRBV30 with TRBJ2-7; either TRBD1 or TRBD2 may supply D (7 bases each). Per the germline V gene, CDR1 is GTSNPN and CDR2 is SVGIG (reference sequence). The CDR3 has 14 amino acids. Trimming removed 2 bases from V and 7 bases from J, with 18 bases in between. The CDR3 spells CAWSSGWEGAEQYF. The CDR3 DNA is TGTGCCTGGAGTTCCGGCTGGGAGGGGGCAGAGCAGTACTTC.

V usage is TRBV28 and J usage is TRBJ2-7, with 9 bases that match TRBD2. The germline V gene has CDR1 MDHEN and CDR2 SYDVKM. The CDR3 runs 14 residues. The ends lost 4 bases at V and 3 bases at J; junction bases unmatched: 4. In DNA, the CDR3 is TGTGCCAGCAGTTCCGGGACTAGCTGCTACGAGCAGTACTTC. This sequence encodes CASSSGTSCYEQYF.

This clone was recorded at least ten times. CDR3 amino acids: CASSGTRSSGANVLTF. In DNA form, the CDR3 reads TGTGCCAGCAGTGGGACAAGATCCTCTGGGGCCAACGTCCTGACTTTC. This rearrangement joins TRBV6-1 to TRBJ2-6; possibly TRBD1 for D (5 bases). The V end lost 4 bases, the J end lost 0 bases, and 10 bases lay between the germline ends. CDR1 and CDR2 from the germline V gene are MNHNS and SASEGT. The CDR3 loop spans 16 amino acids.

This clone rates as medium-sized (0.01 to 0.1%). The chain uses TRBV28 and TRBJ2-7, with D unclear. The germline V gene encodes CDR1 MDHEN and CDR2 SYDVKM. The CDR3 is 13 residues long. Trimming removed 7 bases at V and 0 bases at J, with 10 bases between. CDR3 region: CASNPDNSYEQYF. CDR3 nucleotides: TGTGCCAGCAACCCCGACAACTCCTACGAGCAGTACTTC.

This clone was detected a few times. The chain joins TRBV10-1 to TRBJ2-1, with D tentatively TRBD1 (5 bases). Trimming pared 0 bases from V and 4 bases from J, leaving 10 bases between. The CDR3 is made up of 15 amino acids. CDR1 and CDR2 (germline): WNHNN, SYGVQD (reference sequence). CDR3 amino acids: CASSESAAGYNEQFF. The CDR3 DNA follows: TGCGCCAGCAGTGAGTCGGCGGCAGGGTACAATGAGCAGTTCTTC.

CDR3 amino acids: CSARLGTATLEAFF. CDR3 bases: TGCAGTGCTAGACTAGGGACAGCCACCCTTGAAGCTTTCTTT. The chain uses TRBV20-1 and TRBJ1-1; 7 nucleotides align to TRBD1. The trim removed 2 bases at V and 7 bases at J, leaving 10 bases unmatched. CDR1 is DFQATT and CDR2 is SNEGSKA in the germline V gene (reference sequence). There are 14 residues in the CDR3.

This clone rates as large (0.1 to 1%). The chain carries TRBV4-1 and TRBJ2-7; weak D call: TRBD2 (6 bases). CDR1 MGHRA and CDR2 YSYEKL come from the germline V gene. The germline V and J ends were trimmed by 5 bases and 3 bases, with 14 bases remaining between them. CDR3 size: 14 residues. The CDR3 sequence is CASSFEGLSYEQYF. DNA of the CDR3: TGCGCCAGCAGCTTCGAGGGACTGAGCTACGAGCAGTACTTC.

In its sample, this clone is medium-sized. V is TRBV28 and J is TRBJ1-1; TRBD1 matches at 7 bases. J lost 10 bases, V lost 3 bases, and 8 bases had no gene match. The length of the CDR3 is 13 residues. Germline CDR1 reads MDHEN; CDR2 reads SYDVKM. This CDR3 reads CASSFLRGRGAFF. The DNA of the CDR3 is TGTGCCAGCAGTTTTTTGAGGGGGCGAGGAGCTTTCTTT.

V and J are TRBV20-1 and TRBJ2-7; 9 bases fit TRBD1. CDR3 length equals 17 residues. V lost 3 bases and J lost 0; bases outside the gene matches: 12. Per germline, CDR1 DFQATT and CDR2 SNEGSKA (reference sequence). The CDR3 loop is CSASLGAGQGLSYEQYF. CDR3 bases: TGCAGTGCTAGTCTGGGGGCGGGACAGGGACTCTCCTACGAGCAGTACTTC.

This clone is classed as medium-sized. Distinct nucleotide sequences in the sample also encode this CDR3. This chain uses TRBV7-8 with TRBJ2-7, with 7 bases aligning to TRBD2. This CDR3 contains 14 residues. J was trimmed by 1 base and V by 3 bases; bases with no gene match: 3. Germline assignment: CDR1 SGHVS and CDR2 FQNEAQ. The CDR3 DNA reads as TGTGCCAGCAGCTTGCGGCGGGAGTCCTACGAGCAGTACTTC. Translated, it gives CASSLRRESYEQYF.

This clone was found a few times. The chain recombines TRBV6-2 or TRBV6-3 with TRBJ2-1, with D unresolved. The CDR3 totals 11 residues. Trimming cost V 6 bases and J 3 bases, with 3 bases left between them. CDR1 is MNHEY and CDR2 is SVGEGT in the germline V gene. CDR3 sequence reads: CASSNYNEQFF. The CDR3 nucleotides read TGTGCCAGCAGCAACTACAATGAGCAGTTCTTC.

The chain recombines TRBV20-1 with TRBJ2-1; 9 bases match TRBD2. Trimming took 5 bases from V and 3 from J; bases not matched to a gene: 11. Germline CDR1 and CDR2: DFQATT and SNEGSKA (reference sequence). This CDR3 contains 16 residues. The CDR3 DNA is TGCAGTGCTCTACGTAGTAGCGGGAGAGGCTACAATGAGCAGTTCTTC. It translates to CSALRSSGRGYNEQFF.

This clone is labeled medium-sized. This chain connects TRBV28 to TRBJ1-1; no definite D call. Germline CDR1 and CDR2: MDHEN and SYDVKM. V lost 5 bases and J lost 6, with 19 bases in between. CDR3 length equals 15 residues. The CDR3 bases are TGTGCCAGCAGTCCGCCCCCCCGGAGGGTACCTGAAGCTTTCTTT. It translates to CASSPPPRRVPEAFF.

Relative to its sample, this clone is medium-sized (0.01 to 0.1%). The chain employs TRBV2 and TRBJ2-1; D is perhaps TRBD2 (6 bases). Trimming took off 3 bases at V and 9 bases at J, with 12 bases between the two ends. The CDR3 consists of 13 residues. Germline CDR1 is SNHLY and CDR2 is FYNNEI. For the CDR3, the DNA is TGTGCCAGCAGTGACGGGAGCGACATTGAGCAGTTCTTC. This gives the protein CASSDGSDIEQFF.

This sequence joins TRBV9 and TRBJ2-1; TRBD2 agrees at 7 bases. This CDR3 is 15 amino acids long. Trimming cost V 0 bases and J 4 bases; bases outside gene matches: 4. Germline-derived CDR1 and CDR2 are SGDLS and YYNGEE. CDR3 coding DNA: TGTGCCAGCAGCGTAGGGCTAGCGGTTTACAATGAGCAGTTCTTC. As protein: CASSVGLAVYNEQFF.

The chain uses TRBV3-1 and TRBJ1-3; 7 nucleotides line up with TRBD1. The CDR3 is made up of 15 amino acids. Trimming cost V 4 bases and J 2 bases; bases outside gene matches: 5. Germline loops: CDR1 LGHDT, CDR2 YNNKEL (reference sequence). The CDR3 region is CASSPRQGTGNTIYF. The CDR3 coding sequence is TGTGCCAGCAGCCCTCGACAGGGCACTGGAAACACCATATATTTT.

This clone rates as medium-sized (0.01 to 0.1%). Other nucleotide sequences in the sample specify the same CDR3. The chain links TRBV6-1 to TRBJ2-7; perhaps TRBD2 as D (7 bases). Trimming removed 5 bases at V and 3 bases at J, with 11 bases between. The CDR3 covers 13 residues. From germline, CDR1 is MNHNS and CDR2 SASEGT. CDR3 protein: CASSKGGGYEQYF. The CDR3 DNA reads as TGTGCCAGCAGTAAGGGGGGGGGCTACGAGCAGTACTTC.

This clone is judged medium-sized (0.01 to 0.1%). The V gene is TRBV3-1, the J gene TRBJ2-7, with 9 bases fitting TRBD2. This CDR3 spans 20 amino acids. Trimming cost V 0 bases and J 0 bases; bases outside gene matches: 15. Per germline, CDR1 LGHDT and CDR2 YNNKEL (reference sequence). CDR3 in DNA: TGTGCCAGCAGCCAAGATCGTACCACGGTGGAGCGGGAGGTCTCCTACGAGCAGTACTTC. Translating it yields CASSQDRTTVEREVSYEQYF.